Reported below is one T cell receptor beta chain. This clonotype was seen more than once but under ten times. The target of this receptor is not known. Base quality data are lacking; no much larger clone is found one base away. This sample is part of a study of T-cell memory formation after mild COVID-19 (dated by TCRdb to about 2021). Describing the broader study: Most TCR sequence clusters were specific to one of the two donors. In two donors, T-cell clones that expanded and contracted after mild COVID-19 were followed by sequencing TCRalpha and TCRbeta repertoires longitudinally. Two young, previously healthy adult volunteers, one female and one male, were included in the cohort. What the work shows at the level of the full study, not this receptor alone: Contracting CD4+ clones were found mainly in CM and EM memory subsets, while CD8+ clones were enriched in EMRA. Only a couple of mild cases were covered by the study, and larger cohorts that include severe cases with pre-infection samples were considered necessary. SARS-CoV-2 specificity of the second-wave clones peaking on day 37 was not confirmed. Some responding clones were detected in pre-infection memory, suggesting pre-existing cross-reactive memory T cells joined the SARS-CoV-2 response. Clones that contracted from day 15 to 85 showed balanced CD4/CD8 phenotypes, whereas a second wave of clones that expanded from day 15 to 37 leaned towards CD4+.

PBMCs were isolated by Ficoll-Paque density gradient centrifugation. TCRdb lists the instrument as Illumina NovaSeq 6000. Using 5'RACE with constant-segment primers, TCRalpha and TCRbeta cDNA libraries were constructed, with sample barcodes and unique molecular identifiers added in the process. RNA was extracted from every sample with Trizol reagent. Libraries were amplified in two PCR steps, with a second sample barcode and Illumina TruSeq adapters added in the second step. The libraries were sequenced on an Illumina NovaSeq using 2 x 150 bp paired-end reads. The source study handled its data this way. Reads were demultiplexed and collapsed into UMI-guided consensus sequences with migec v1.2.7. Using mixcr v2.1.11, the UMI consensuses were aligned to TRA and TRB V and J templates and assembled into clonotypes. Expanded or contracted clonotypes were those called significant by both edgeR and NoisET, with noise models trained on biological replicates. For edgeR calls, the cutoffs were a false discovery rate-adjusted p below 0.01 and a log2 fold-change threshold of 1. As an exploratory analysis of dynamics, max-normalized trajectories of the 1000 most abundant clonotypes were examined by PCA with hierarchical clustering. Separately sequenced CD4+ and CD8+ repertoires were used to assign the CD4 or CD8 phenotype of responding clones. The public reads were reanalyzed by TCRdb: fastp trimming at Q25, MiXCR alignment, in-frame beta chains only. All rows with the same CDR3 protein become a single entry with the most common DNA and genes. TCRdb assigned the V and J calls; the authors' analysis was not used. The sample data list about 320,000 distinct CDR3 sequences, and roughly an eighth of these were observed just once. The top ten clonotypes cover roughly 23% of the sample.

Sequenced: PBMCs or a T cell subset sorted from them (not recorded which). This sequence was found in a man between 18 and 35 years old who had mild COVID-19 (a few samples of this study predate the infection). The sample titles of this study are shuffled in the database, so cell type and time point are left out; the donor was told from shared clones.

The sequenced DNA is TGCGCCAGCAGCTCAAGCGAGCAAGGAGGCTACACCTTC. Protein translation: CASSSSEQGGYTF. This chain joins TRBV5-1 to TRBJ1-2; a confident D gene designation cannot be given. Taken from cysteine to phenylalanine, the CDR3 has 13 residues. Only CDR3 DNA is held: 39 bases, read in frame from base 1. The junction carries 14 bases between V and J, which are trimmed by 3 bases and 8 bases respectively. CDR1 and CDR2, per the germline V gene, are SGHRS and YFSETQ.